Below are 4 T cell receptor beta chains sequenced from a single sample in a study of human T cells and chemical hapten exposure. MiXCR was run by TCRdb on the 5' RACE reads, yielding one entry per CDR3 protein. Of 130,000 or so distinct CDR3 sequences listed, 3.5% to 5% are singletons. Unfractionated whole blood was the source of the extracted total RNA. The receptors were sampled from a female donor in good health.

This clonotype was seen many times. V usage is TRBV7-9 and J usage is TRBJ1-2; D gene uncertain. The CDR3 length is 14 residues. V was shortened by 0 bases and J by 8 bases, with 13 bases between the two germline ends. Germline V CDR1 and CDR2: SEHNR, FQNEAQ (reference sequence). DNA of the CDR3: TGTGCCAGCAGCTTAGCCCATCTATCGGGGGGCTACACCTTC. Translated, it gives CASSLAHLSGGYTF.

V is TRBV4-3 and J is TRBJ1-6; D gene uncertain. The ends were cut back, 4 bases at V and 6 bases at J, with 10 bases in the middle. Germline loops: CDR1 LGHNA, CDR2 YSLEER. There are 14 residues in the CDR3. The CDR3 DNA sequence: TGCGCCAGCAGCCCCAGCCGATGTAATTCACCCCTCCACTTT. Amino acid sequence: CASSPSRCNSPLHF.

This clonotype was counted many times. V gene TRBV30 combines with J gene TRBJ1-6; D remains ambiguous. CDR1 and CDR2 (germline): GTSNPN, SVGIG (reference sequence). The CDR3 has 14 amino acids. V lost 0 bases, J lost 10 bases, and 13 bases lay in between. CDR3 sequence reads: CAWSVGNSPSPLHF. The CDR3 DNA follows: TGTGCCTGGAGTGTAGGAAACAGCCCGTCACCCCTCCACTTT.

This clonotype was detected ten times or more. The chain links TRBV4-2 to TRBJ1-1; maybe TRBD1 (5 bases). The CDR3 sequence is 19 residues long. Trimming pared 0 bases from V and 1 base from J, leaving 21 bases between. Per germline, CDR1 LGHNA and CDR2 YNFKEQ. Written as DNA, the CDR3 is TGTGCCAGCAGCCAAGATAAGTTGGGGGGGGGGTTTAAGAACACTGAAGCTTTCTTT. Amino acid sequence: CASSQDKLGGGFKNTEAFF.